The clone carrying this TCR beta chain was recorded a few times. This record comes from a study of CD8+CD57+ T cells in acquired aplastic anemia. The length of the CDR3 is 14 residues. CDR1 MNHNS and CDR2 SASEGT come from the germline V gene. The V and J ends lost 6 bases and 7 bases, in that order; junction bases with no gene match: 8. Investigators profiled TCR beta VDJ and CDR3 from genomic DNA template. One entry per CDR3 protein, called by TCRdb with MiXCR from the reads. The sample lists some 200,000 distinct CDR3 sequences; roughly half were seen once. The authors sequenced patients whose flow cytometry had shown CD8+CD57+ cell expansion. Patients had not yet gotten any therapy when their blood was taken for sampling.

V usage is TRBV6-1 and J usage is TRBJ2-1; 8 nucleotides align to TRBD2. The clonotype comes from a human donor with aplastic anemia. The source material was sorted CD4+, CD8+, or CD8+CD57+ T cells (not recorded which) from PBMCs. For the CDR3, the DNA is TGTGCCAGCAGAATTCCGGGAGGGCCAAATGAGCAGTTCTTC. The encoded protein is CASRIPGGPNEQFF.